This TCR beta chain stems from a study of blood T cell repertoires in COVID-19. The junction had 4 bases not matched to a gene; V was cut back by 5 bases and J by 5 bases. Germline V gives CDR1 SGHVS, CDR2 FQNEAQ. The CDR3 runs to 16 residues. Some clones are missing from TCRdb's copy, which holds only in-frame ones; the method was immunoSEQ multiplex PCR. This table holds fewer than 300,000 clones, 87% found once. The sample was peripheral blood. The receptor's source is a woman aged 40 to 50 who had recovered from COVID-19. This chain uses TRBV7-8 with TRBJ2-1; the match to TRBD2 covers 15 bases. CDR3 protein: CASSRGLAGGHNEQFF. For the CDR3, the DNA is TGTGCCAGCAGCCGCGGACTAGCGGGGGGGCACAATGAGCAGTTCTTC.